This is a list of T cell receptor beta chains from one sample in a study of quantifying T cell responses using KT2 cells. From the UMI-ligation and nested PCR reads, TCRdb called clonotypes with MiXCR, one entry per CDR3 protein. Here the sample spans over 25,000 distinct CDR3 sequences, about 9.3% being singletons. The sequenced sample was PBMCs spiked with cells of the T cell clone KT2. These receptors originate from a human donor. The CDR3 runs from the conserved cysteine through the conserved F or W. Fields, in order: J gene, V gene, CDR3 protein.

J: TRBJ1-2; V: TRBV6-2/TRBV6-3; CDR3: CASSRDSPSDGYTF
J: TRBJ1-1; V: TRBV4-1; CDR3: CASSQGTLGRTEAFF
J: TRBJ2-2; V: TRBV6-2/TRBV6-3; CDR3: CASNMRWTGVSGELFF
J: TRBJ2-5; V: TRBV28; CDR3: CASSKTGGMETQYF
J: TRBJ2-7; V: TRBV5-1; CDR3: CASSLEVGYEQYF
J: TRBJ2-5; V: TRBV10-2; CDR3: CASSEEGQAYQETQYF
J: TRBJ2-1; V: TRBV4-3; CDR3: CASSQDHARLLNEQFF
J: TRBJ1-5; V: TRBV6-5; CDR3: CASSYSADRLNQPQHF
J: TRBJ2-1; V: TRBV11-2; CDR3: CASSSGLAGVTSNEQFF
J: TRBJ1-6; V: TRBV2; CDR3: CASSEGTGRNSPLHF
J: TRBJ2-5; V: TRBV6-6; CDR3: CASSSTGRLTSQETQYF
J: TRBJ2-1; V: TRBV20-1; CDR3: CSARVTGTGEQFF
J: TRBJ2-5; V: TRBV20-1; CDR3: CSAKGGQQFSETQYF
J: TRBJ2-1; V: TRBV10-1; CDR3: CASSDLKGQGDNEQFF
J: TRBJ2-1; V: TRBV12-5; CDR3: CASGLVLRNTYNEQFF
J: TRBJ2-2; V: TRBV7-9; CDR3: CASRRDHTGELFF
J: TRBJ2-3; V: TRBV20-1; CDR3: CSAEIQDTQYF
J: TRBJ2-7; V: TRBV4-2; CDR3: CASSKLGLASFDEQYF
J: TRBJ2-1; V: TRBV3-1; CDR3: CASSPQGARYNEQFF
J: TRBJ2-5; V: TRBV11-2; CDR3: CASSLAGGRPTQYF
J: TRBJ2-3; V: TRBV6-1; CDR3: CASSEPGLATDTQYF
J: TRBJ1-2; V: TRBV30; CDR3: CAWKRTAVTSGYTF
J: TRBJ2-7; V: TRBV20-1; CDR3: CSAEIYKQGLSSEQYF